Below are 2 T cell receptor beta chains sequenced from a single sample in a study of blood T cell repertoires in COVID-19. The assay was immunoSEQ multiplex PCR, and TCRdb's table has in-frame clones only and misses some. The sample lists 93,000 or so clones, roughly 87% occurring once. Source material: peripheral blood. Every receptor here comes from a woman of 80 years or more in a cohort sampled during active COVID-19.

The CDR3: CASRPTSGSSNEQFF. CDR3 DNA sequence: TGTGCCAGCAGACCTACTAGCGGGAGTTCAAATGAGCAGTTCTTC. V gene TRBV3-1 (or the pseudogene TRBV3-2) combines with J gene TRBJ2-1; TRBD2 matches 11 bases. CDR3 length: 15 residues. Germline CDR1 LGHDT, CDR2 YNNKEL (reference sequence). Trimming at V came to 6 bases and at J to 7 bases, leaving 8 bases not matched to a gene.

The chain employs TRBV19 and TRBJ1-4, with D perhaps matching TRBD1 (6 bases). From germline, CDR1 is LNHDA and CDR2 SQIVND (reference sequence). This CDR3 has 14 residues. Trimming stripped 7 bases from V and 3 bases from J, with 12 bases between. CDR3 region: CASTTRQANEKLFF. In nucleotides, the CDR3 is TGTGCCAGTACCACCCGACAGGCTAATGAAAAACTGTTTTTT.